Detailed here is one T cell receptor beta chain. Method: immunoSEQ multiplex PCR; TCRdb's copy keeps in-frame clones and lacks some. The sample carries 200,000 or so clones, 91% recorded once. The sample comes from a study of control samples from healthy donors and cancer patients. Unmatched junction bases numbered 0, after V lost 5 bases and J lost 1 base. The CDR3 totals 12 residues. CDR1 and CDR2 (germline): GTSNPN, SVGIG (reference sequence). The source of this sequence is a man aged 25-45 years in good health. The chain employs TRBV30 and TRBJ2-3; 7 bases match TRBD2. Sequenced input: blood. The CDR3 here is CAWAGGTDTQYF. In DNA form, the CDR3 reads TGTGCCTGGGCGGGGGGCACAGATACGCAGTATTTT.